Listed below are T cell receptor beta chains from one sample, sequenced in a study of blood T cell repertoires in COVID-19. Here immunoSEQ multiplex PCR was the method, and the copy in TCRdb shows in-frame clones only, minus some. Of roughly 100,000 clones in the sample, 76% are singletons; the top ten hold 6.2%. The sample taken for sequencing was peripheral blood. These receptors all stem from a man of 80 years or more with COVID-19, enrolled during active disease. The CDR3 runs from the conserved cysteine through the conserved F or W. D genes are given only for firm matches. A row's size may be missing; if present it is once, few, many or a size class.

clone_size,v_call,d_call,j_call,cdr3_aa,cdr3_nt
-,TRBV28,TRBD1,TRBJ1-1,CASSLGTGGHLGVAFF,TGTGCCAGCAGTTTGGGGACAGGGGGACACCTTGGCGTAGCTTTCTTT
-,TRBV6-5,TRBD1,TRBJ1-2,CATGIITGDYGYTF,TGTGCCACGGGTATCATAACAGGGGACTATGGCTACACCTTC
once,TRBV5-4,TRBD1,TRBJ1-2,CASQAGTGRFYGYTF,TGTGCCAGCCAAGCCGGGACAGGGAGGTTCTATGGCTACACCTTC
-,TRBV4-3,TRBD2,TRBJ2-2,CASSFLPPTGTSGSGNTGELFF,TGCGCCAGCAGCTTCCTCCCCCCAACCGGGACTAGCGGGAGCGGGAACACCGGGGAGCTGTTTTTT
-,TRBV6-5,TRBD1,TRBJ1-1,CASSFRQGAVTEAFF,TGTGCCAGCAGTTTCCGACAGGGGGCGGTCACTGAAGCTTTCTTT
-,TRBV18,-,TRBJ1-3,CASSPATSGNTIYF,TGTGCCAGCTCACCAGCCACATCTGGAAACACCATATATTTT
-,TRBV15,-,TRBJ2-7,CATSREYRSYEQYF,TGTGCCACCAGCAGAGAATACAGAAGCTACGAGCAGTACTTC
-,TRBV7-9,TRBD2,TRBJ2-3,CASSSSEVVAGADTQYF,TGTGCCAGCAGCTCTTCTGAAGTTGTAGCGGGGGCAGATACGCAGTATTTT
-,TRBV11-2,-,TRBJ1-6,CASSLGPGPPLHF,TGTGCCAGCAGCTTGGGGCCCGGGCCACCCCTCCACTTT
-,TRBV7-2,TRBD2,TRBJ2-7,CASSFGGRALIRSYEQYF,TGTGCCAGCAGCTTTGGCGGGAGGGCCCTTATCCGCTCCTACGAGCAGTACTTC
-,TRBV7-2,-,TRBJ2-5,CASSLATGTLETQYF,TGTGCCAGCAGCTTAGCGACGGGGACTCTAGAGACCCAGTACTTC
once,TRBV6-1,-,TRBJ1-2,CASSSGVYGYTF,TGTGCCAGCAGTTCAGGGGTCTATGGCTACACCTTC
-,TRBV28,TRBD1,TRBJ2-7,CASSSDRALSYEQYF,TGTGCCAGCAGTTCCGACAGGGCCCTTAGTTACGAGCAGTACTTC
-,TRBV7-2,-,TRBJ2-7,CASSLRERSYEQYF,TGTGCCAGCAGCTTGAGAGAGAGGTCCTACGAGCAGTACTTC
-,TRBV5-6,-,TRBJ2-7,CASSLEGTGRSYEQYF,TGTGCCAGCAGCTTGGAGGGGACTGGCCGCTCCTACGAGCAGTACTTC
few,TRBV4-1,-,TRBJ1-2,CASSQDRMGGGPYYGYTF,TGCGCCAGCAGCCAGGACCGGATGGGGGGAGGGCCGTACTATGGCTACACCTTC
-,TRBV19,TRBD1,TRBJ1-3,CASSRTGQGVSGNTIYF,TGTGCCAGTAGTAGGACGGGACAGGGCGTCTCTGGAAACACCATATATTTT
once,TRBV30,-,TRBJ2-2,CAWSAGAYTGELFF,TGTGCCTGGAGTGCAGGGGCATACACCGGGGAGCTGTTTTTT
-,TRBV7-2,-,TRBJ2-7,CASSLMGQSEQYF,TGTGCCAGCAGCTTAATGGGCCAAAGCGAGCAGTACTTC
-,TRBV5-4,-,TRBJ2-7,CAGSLAFRGEEQYF,TGTGCCGGCAGCTTGGCCTTCCGGGGAGAAGAGCAGTACTTC
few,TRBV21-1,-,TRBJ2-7,CASTPFGAEQYF,TGTGCCAGCACCCCCTTTGGGGCCGAGCAGTACTTC
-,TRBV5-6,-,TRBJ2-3,CASSLTVSEGASQYF,TGTGCCAGCAGCTTGACGGTATCCGAAGGGGCGTCGCAGTATTTT
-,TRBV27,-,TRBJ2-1,CASSLTRYNEQFF,TGTGCCAGCAGTTTAACTAGATACAATGAGCAGTTCTTC
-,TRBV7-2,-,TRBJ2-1,CASSIHRASEQFF,TGTGCCAGCAGCATACACAGGGCTAGTGAGCAGTTCTTC
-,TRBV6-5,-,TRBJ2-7,CASSYSQLSSYEQYF,TGTGCCAGCAGTTACTCACAGCTGAGCTCCTACGAGCAGTACTTC